Following are 12 T cell receptor beta chains from one sample sequenced in a study of T cells in Graves' hyperthyroidism and ophthalmopathy. RNA transcripts yielded amplified TCR beta CDR3 regions. Primed by the HTBI set, a first-round RT-PCR was run on the TCR CDR3. MiXCR was run by TCRdb on the multiplex PCR reads, yielding one entry per CDR3 protein. The sample consists of 650,000 to 750,000 distinct CDR3 sequences, 12% to 15% of them appearing once. The sample consisted of blood. The source of these receptors is a woman under 30 with Graves' hyperthyroidism.

The chain combines TRBV24-1 with TRBJ2-7, with D possibly matching TRBD2 (5 bases). This CDR3 has 14 residues. Between the trimmed V and J ends, which lost 4 bases and 5 bases, there was a span of 14 bases. Germline V gene lookup returns CDR1 KGHDR and CDR2 SFDVKD. In DNA, the CDR3 is TGTGCCACCAGTGACTCCGGTTGGGGAGACGAGCAGTACTTC. Translated, it gives CATSDSGWGDEQYF.

The sample holds many counts of this clonotype. The rearrangement links TRBV7-2 to TRBJ2-1; D possibly corresponds to TRBD2 (6 bases). Trimming stripped 1 base from V and 6 bases from J, with 13 bases between. Germline assignment: CDR1 SGHTA and CDR2 FQGNSA. The CDR3 spans 15 residues. This chain's CDR3 is CASSLGLVLLNEQFF. CDR3 nucleotides: TGTGCCAGCAGCTTAGGACTAGTCCTCCTCAATGAGCAGTTCTTC. The full variable domain, rest sourced from reference TRBV7-2 and TRBJ2-1, is GAGVSQSPSNKVTEKGKDVELRCDPISGHTALYWYRQSLGQGLEFLIYFQGNSAPDKSGLPSDRFSAERTGGSVSTLTIQRTQQEDSAVYLCASSLGLVLLNEQFFGPGTRLTVL.

Many counts were recorded for this clonotype. The genes are TRBV29-1 and TRBJ2-1; D call uncertain. The V and J ends lost 5 bases and 2 bases respectively, with 10 bases between them. Germline-derived CDR1 and CDR2 are SQVTM and ANQGSEA. The CDR3 loop spans 13 amino acids. This chain's CDR3 is CSVNSQAYNEQFF. Here the CDR3 DNA reads TGCAGCGTTAACTCGCAGGCCTACAATGAGCAGTTCTTC.

There are a few counts of this clonotype. This sequence joins TRBV7-2 and TRBJ2-2; perhaps TRBD2 as D (6 bases). V was clipped by 3 bases and J by 5 bases, with 13 bases between them. Germline values: CDR1 SGHTA, CDR2 FQGNSA. The CDR3 sequence is 15 residues long. The CDR3 DNA reads as TGTGCCAGCAGCTTCCTTCGAGGAGGGACCGGGGAGCTGTTTTTT. Its protein is CASSFLRGGTGELFF.

V and J are TRBV6-2 or TRBV6-3 and TRBJ2-7; D may be TRBD2 (7 bases). Trimming removed 5 bases at V and 5 bases at J, with 16 bases between. This CDR3 has 14 residues. In germline, CDR1 is MNHEY, CDR2 SVGEGT. In DNA form, the CDR3 reads TGTGCCAGCAGTGGTAATGGGGGGGCACACGAGCAGTACTTC. It translates to CASSGNGGAHEQYF.

This clonotype came up a few times. This chain links TRBV4-2 with TRBJ2-3; TRBD2 agrees at 10 bases. The CDR3 has 18 residues. Germline V CDR1 and CDR2: LGHNA, YNFKEQ. V dropped 4 bases and J dropped 0; count of bases not matched to a gene: 10. This CDR3 is CASSPFGTSDISTDTQYF. The CDR3, as DNA: TGTGCCAGCAGCCCTTTTGGGACTAGCGACATTAGCACAGATACGCAGTATTTT.

Ten or more counts support this clonotype. The rearrangement links TRBV6-5 to TRBJ2-5; no clear D. Trimming left V 0 bases short and J 5 bases short, with 4 bases between. Germline CDR1 MNHEY, CDR2 SVGAGI. There are 12 residues in the CDR3. CDR3 DNA sequence: TGTGCCAGCAGTTACTCGGCTGAGACCCAGTACTTC. Protein sequence: CASSYSAETQYF.

In its sample, this clonotype was seen a few times. The chain has TRBV30 and TRBJ1-1, with TRBD1 as a possible D gene (6 bases). The germline V gene has CDR1 GTSNPN and CDR2 SVGIG (reference sequence). Trimming removed 4 bases from V and 3 bases from J, with 15 bases in between. The CDR3 contains 14 residues. The CDR3, as DNA: TGTGCCTGGAACCTCGTCAGGGGTGACACTGAAGCTTTCTTT. Protein product: CAWNLVRGDTEAFF.

This clonotype was seen only a few times. V and J are TRBV5-5 and TRBJ1-4, with D maybe TRBD1 (6 bases). Trimming took off 1 base at V and 7 bases at J, with 11 bases between the two ends. The CDR3 contains 14 residues. CDR1 and CDR2 (germline): SGHKS, YYEKEE (reference sequence). The DNA for the CDR3 is TGTGCCAGCAGCTTGACAGGGCCCAGTGAAAAACTGTTTTTT. It specifies CASSLTGPSEKLFF.

The rearrangement links TRBV7-2 to TRBJ1-4; 7 positions agree with TRBD1. CDR3 length: 13 residues. From germline, CDR1 is SGHTA and CDR2 FQGNSA. V dropped 5 bases and J dropped 8; count of bases not matched to a gene: 5. This chain's CDR3 is CASSRRQGEKLFF. In DNA, the CDR3 is TGTGCCAGCAGCCGGAGACAGGGAGAAAAACTGTTTTTT.

This clonotype has ten or more counts. The CDR3 loop is CATSRDWGDMNTGELFF. Written as DNA, the CDR3 is TGTGCCACCAGCAGAGATTGGGGAGACATGAACACCGGGGAGCTGTTTTTT. The chain employs TRBV15 and TRBJ2-2, with D tentatively TRBD2 (5 bases). Trimming pared 0 bases from V and 1 base from J, leaving 12 bases between. The CDR3 is made up of 17 amino acids. From germline, CDR1 is LNHNV and CDR2 YYDKDF (reference sequence).

In this sample, this clonotype turned up many times. The chain uses TRBV5-1 and TRBJ2-7; D might be TRBD1 (5 bases). The CDR3 contains 14 residues. Trimming left V 2 bases short and J 6 bases short, with 15 bases between. Germline CDR1 SGHRS, CDR2 YFSETQ. This CDR3 reads CASSFRAGFGEQYF. The CDR3 nucleotides are TGCGCCAGCAGCTTTCGCGCAGGGTTTGGCGAGCAGTACTTC. Combining the CDR3 with reference TRBV5-1 and TRBJ2-7 gives the whole variable domain KAGVTQTPRYLIKTRGQQVTLSCSPISGHRSVSWYQQTPGQGLQFLFEYFSETQRNKGNFPGRFSGRQFSNSRSEMNVSTLELGDSALYLCASSFRAGFGEQYFGPGTRLTVT.